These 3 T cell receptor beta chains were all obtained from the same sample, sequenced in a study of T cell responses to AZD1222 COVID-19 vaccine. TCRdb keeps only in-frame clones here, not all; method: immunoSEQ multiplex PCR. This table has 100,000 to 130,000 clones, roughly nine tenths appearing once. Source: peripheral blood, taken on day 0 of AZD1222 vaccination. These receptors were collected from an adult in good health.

CDR3 protein: CASSQGVTSGGTDTQYF. CDR3 DNA: TGTGCCAGCAGCCAAGGGGTGACTAGCGGGGGAACAGATACGCAGTATTTT. The chain employs TRBV3-1 (or the pseudogene TRBV3-2) and TRBJ2-3, with 12 bases that match TRBD2. The CDR3 length is 17 residues. V trimming: 1 base; J trimming: 3 bases; junction bases outside the gene matches: 5. From germline, CDR1 is LGHDT and CDR2 YNNKEL (reference sequence).

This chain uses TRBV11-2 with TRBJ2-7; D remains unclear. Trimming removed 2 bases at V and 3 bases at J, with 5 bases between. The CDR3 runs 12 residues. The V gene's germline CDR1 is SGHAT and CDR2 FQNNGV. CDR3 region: CASSLNSYEQYF. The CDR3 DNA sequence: TGTGCCAGCAGCTTAAACAGCTACGAGCAGTACTTC.

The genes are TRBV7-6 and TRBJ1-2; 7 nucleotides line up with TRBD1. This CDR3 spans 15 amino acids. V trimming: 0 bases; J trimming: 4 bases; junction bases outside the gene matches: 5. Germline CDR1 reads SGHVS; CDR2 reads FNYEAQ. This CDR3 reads CASSLAPTGSYGYTF. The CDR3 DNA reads TGTGCCAGCAGCTTAGCGCCGACAGGGAGCTATGGCTACACCTTC.